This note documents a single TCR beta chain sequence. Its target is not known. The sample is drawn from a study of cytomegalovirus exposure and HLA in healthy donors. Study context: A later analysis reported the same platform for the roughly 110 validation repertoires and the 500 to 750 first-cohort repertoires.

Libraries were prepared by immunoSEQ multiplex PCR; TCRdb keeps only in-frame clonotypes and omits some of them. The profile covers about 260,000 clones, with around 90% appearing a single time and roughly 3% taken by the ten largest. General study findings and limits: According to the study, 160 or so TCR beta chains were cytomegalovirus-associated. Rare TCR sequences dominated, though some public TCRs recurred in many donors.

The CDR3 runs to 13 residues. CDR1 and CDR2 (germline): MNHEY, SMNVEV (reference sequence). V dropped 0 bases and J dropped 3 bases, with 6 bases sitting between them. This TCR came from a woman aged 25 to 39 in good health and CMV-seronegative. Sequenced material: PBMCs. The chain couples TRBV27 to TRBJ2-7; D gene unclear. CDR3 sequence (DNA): TGTGCCAGCAGTTTATCTTACAGCTACGAGCAGTACTTC. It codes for CASSLSYSYEQYF.